Following are 25 T cell receptor beta chains from one sample sequenced in a study of blood T cells in healthy people across ages (dated by TCRdb to 2013 to 2016). The library was generated by 5' RACE. The instrument was an Illumina HiSeq 2500. The second PCR ran for about 6 to 12 cycles and used a J-beta primer mix along with a sample-barcoded 5' primer. TCRdb cleaned the public reads at Q25 with fastp, built clones with MiXCR and kept in-frame beta chains. Records with the same CDR3 protein are collapsed into one entry carrying the most frequent genes and DNA. Here the sample has 1 million or so distinct CDR3 sequences; roughly a quarter occur a single time. The biggest ten clones account for approximately 0.7% of the sample. A further study also used this sample, focusing on T cells of mothers and their children.

The sequenced sample was blood. These receptors all come from a girl aged 2-9 years in good health.

This clonotype was recorded only once. The chain combines TRBV5-1 with TRBJ2-1; 8 bases are a match to TRBD1. This CDR3 has 15 residues. Unmatched junction bases numbered 9, after V lost 4 bases and J lost 6 bases. From germline, CDR1 is SGHRS and CDR2 YFSETQ. The CDR3 here is CASSEWRDRFNEQFF. Here the CDR3 DNA reads TGCGCCAGCAGCGAATGGAGGGACAGGTTCAATGAGCAGTTCTTC.

J is TRBJ1-2 and V is TRBV29-1, with D uncertain. Per germline, CDR1 SQVTM and CDR2 ANQGSEA. CDR3 size: 12 residues. V was pared by 5 bases and J by 7 bases, with 14 bases between. The CDR3 bases are TGCAGCGTTCGGTCGGGGAGCAGTGGCTACACCTTC. Encoded protein: CSVRSGSSGYTF.

This clonotype was counted only a few times. V is TRBV10-2 and J is TRBJ2-5, with D tentatively TRBD2 (7 bases). There are 16 residues in the CDR3. V lost 3 bases and J lost 5, with 19 bases in between. CDR1 and CDR2 from the germline V gene are WSHSY and SAAADI. The CDR3 loop reads CASSDSGLGGVETQYF. The CDR3 bases are TGCGCCAGCAGTGACTCCGGACTAGGGGGGGTGGAGACCCAGTACTTC.

This clonotype was recorded a few times. This chain joins TRBV29-1 and TRBJ2-7, with unresolved D. Trimming removed 0 bases at V and 0 bases at J, with 12 bases between. The V gene's germline CDR1 is SQVTM and CDR2 ANQGSEA. The CDR3 is made up of 15 amino acids. The CDR3, as DNA: TGCAGCGTTGAAGAAACCGGGTCGAGCTCCTACGAGCAGTACTTC. Protein sequence: CSVEETGSSSYEQYF.

The rearrangement joins TRBV4-2 to TRBJ1-6, with 7 bases that match TRBD1. Germline loops: CDR1 LGHNA, CDR2 YNFKEQ. J was trimmed by 8 bases and V by 1 base; bases with no gene match: 11. The CDR3 covers 17 residues. The CDR3 DNA is TGTGCCAGCAGCCAAGCTGGGGACAGAGGAAGGTATTCACCCCTCCACTTT. Translating it yields CASSQAGDRGRYSPLHF.

The chain recombines TRBV29-1 with TRBJ2-7, with 8 bases fitting TRBD2. Germline assignment: CDR1 SQVTM and CDR2 ANQGSEA. V lost 7 bases to trimming and J lost 1 base; unmatched junction nucleotides: 3. This CDR3 spans 12 amino acids. The CDR3 DNA reads as TGCAGCGCAGCGGGAGCGTCCTACGAGCAGTACTTC. Translation gives CSAAGASYEQYF.

The sample holds a few counts of this clonotype. This chain links TRBV27 with TRBJ2-7; the D is unclear. V was shortened by 6 bases and J by 3 bases, with 15 bases between the two germline ends. CDR1 and CDR2 from the germline V gene are MNHEY and SMNVEV (reference sequence). The CDR3 contains 14 residues. The CDR3 bases are TGTGCCAGCAGCCTGAGAGAAGGGTTCTACGAGCAGTACTTC. It is translated as CASSLREGFYEQYF.

The rearrangement links TRBV28 to TRBJ2-5, with 7 nucleotides matching TRBD2. This CDR3 has 12 residues. Trimming cost V 6 bases and J 5 bases; bases outside gene matches: 3. Germline CDR1 is MDHEN and CDR2 is SYDVKM. CDR3: CASRGGMETQYF. CDR3 in DNA: TGTGCCAGCAGGGGAGGGATGGAGACCCAGTACTTC.

The chain recombines TRBV9 with TRBJ1-1; D gene uncertain. CDR1 and CDR2 (germline): SGDLS, YYNGEE. Trimming pared 2 bases from V and 1 base from J, leaving 12 bases between. CDR3 length: 15 residues. The CDR3 loop reads CASSVGDNSNTEAFF. CDR3 sequence (DNA): TGTGCCAGCAGCGTCGGAGACAACTCGAACACTGAAGCTTTCTTT.

This clonotype appeared once. V and J are TRBV11-1 and TRBJ2-5, with 8 nucleotides matching TRBD2. Germline V gene sequence: CDR1 SGHAT, CDR2 FQDESV (reference sequence). This CDR3 is built from 16 residues. J gave up 1 base and V 1 base, and 5 bases lay outside the gene matches. The CDR3 here is CASSLVASGSQETQYF. The CDR3 nucleotides read TGTGCCAGCAGCTTAGTGGCTAGCGGGTCCCAAGAGACCCAGTACTTC.

The rearrangement uses TRBV28 and TRBJ2-5; no clear D. Germline V gives CDR1 MDHEN, CDR2 SYDVKM. The CDR3 has 16 residues. The V and J ends lost 6 bases and 5 bases respectively, with 22 bases between them. CDR3: CASSNLPSNRLETQYF. The CDR3 DNA is TGTGCCAGCAGCAACCTGCCAAGTAACCGGCTGGAGACCCAGTACTTC.

The chain uses TRBV7-8 and TRBJ2-1; 8 positions agree with TRBD2. V dropped 2 bases and J dropped 4; count of bases not matched to a gene: 19. Germline CDR1 reads SGHVS; CDR2 reads FQNEAQ. The length of the CDR3 is 20 residues. In nucleotides, the CDR3 is TGTGCCAGCAGCTTACAGATGGGACTAGACTCTCCCTCTTTATACAATGAGCAGTTCTTC. Translation: CASSLQMGLDSPSLYNEQFF.

This chain connects TRBV3-1 to TRBJ2-1; D is undetermined. CDR3 length equals 14 residues. The V end lost 4 bases, the J end lost 5 bases, and 12 bases lay between the germline ends. The germline V gene encodes CDR1 LGHDT and CDR2 YNNKEL (reference sequence). This chain's CDR3 is CASSLRRAHNEQFF. CDR3 in DNA: TGTGCCAGCAGCCTTCGCCGGGCACACAATGAGCAGTTCTTC.

Here the CDR3 reads CASSLGDSNLGETQYF. CDR3 DNA sequence: TGTGCCAGCAGCTTAGGGGACTCAAACCTGGGAGAGACCCAGTACTTC. The rearrangement joins TRBV7-9 to TRBJ2-5, with D tentatively TRBD2 (6 bases). The CDR3 has 16 amino acids. Germline V gene lookup returns CDR1 SEHNR and CDR2 FQNEAQ (reference sequence). V dropped 1 base and J dropped 4 bases, with 16 bases sitting between them.

The chain is built from TRBV12-3 or TRBV12-4 and TRBJ2-5; D not certain. This CDR3 contains 15 residues. The V gene lost 2 bases and the J gene lost 5 bases, with 15 bases spanning the gap. Here the CDR3 reads CASSLMAPGTETQYF. Here the CDR3 DNA reads TGTGCCAGCAGTTTAATGGCGCCCGGTACGGAGACCCAGTACTTC.

This clonotype has a handful of counts. The chain joins TRBV12-3 or TRBV12-4 to TRBJ1-1, with TRBD1 matching 7 bases. This CDR3 has 16 residues. V lost 6 bases to trimming and J lost 4 bases; unmatched junction nucleotides: 14. The CDR3 region is CASRLGTEGLSTEAFF. The DNA of the CDR3 is TGTGCCAGCAGGTTGGGGACAGAGGGCTTGAGCACTGAAGCTTTCTTT.

The chain is built from TRBV25-1 and TRBJ2-5, with 10 positions matching TRBD2. The V gene's germline CDR1 is MGHDK and CDR2 SYGVNS. Unmatched junction bases numbered 8, after V lost 4 bases and J lost 0 bases. CDR3 size: 17 residues. This chain's CDR3 is CASSVQLAGPYQETQYF. The CDR3 region has the DNA TGTGCCAGCAGTGTCCAACTAGCGGGACCGTACCAAGAGACCCAGTACTTC.

The gene calls are TRBV7-9 and TRBJ2-5; no definite D call. CDR1 is SEHNR and CDR2 is FQNEAQ in the germline V gene (reference sequence). The V end was cut by 1 base, the J end by 2 bases, with 14 bases between. The CDR3 is 16 residues long. The CDR3 DNA follows: TGTGCCAGCAGCTTAGACTGGGAAAAGGGTCAAGAGACCCAGTACTTC. The encoded protein is CASSLDWEKGQETQYF.

This clonotype was counted a few times. The chain combines TRBV27 with TRBJ1-2; 8 bases are shared with TRBD1. The CDR3 runs to 12 residues. J gave up 8 bases and V 7 bases, and 6 bases lay outside the gene matches. Looked up from germline, CDR1 is MNHEY and CDR2 is SMNVEV (reference sequence). As DNA, the CDR3 is TGTGCCAGCACTAGAGCAGGGGGCGGCTACACCTTC. This codes for CASTRAGGGYTF.

This clonotype was counted between two and nine times. The rearrangement uses TRBV7-3 and TRBJ1-2; unclear D gene. V was trimmed by 5 bases and J by 5 bases, leaving 15 bases between them. CDR1 and CDR2 (germline): SGHTA, FQGTGA. The CDR3 runs to 14 residues. This CDR3 reads CASSPGPIRYGYTF. Here the CDR3 DNA reads TGTGCCAGCAGCCCCGGGCCGATTCGTTATGGCTACACCTTC.

V usage is TRBV4-3 and J usage is TRBJ2-3, with D possibly TRBD2 on 5 matching bases. Germline V lookup: CDR1 LGHNA, CDR2 YSLEER. Deletions cut 4 bases from V and 6 bases from J, with 17 bases between. The CDR3 runs to 15 residues. The CDR3 sequence is CASSLSWRSSDTQYF. The CDR3 DNA reads as TGCGCCAGCAGCCTCTCGTGGAGGTCATCGGATACGCAGTATTTT.

Of note for this clonotype: One end of the junction is discordant with germline, which a read error may explain. The chain employs TRBV29-1 and TRBJ2-5, with a weak D call TRBD2 (6 bases). Germline CDR1 is SQVTM and CDR2 is ANQGSEA. This CDR3 region has 16 residues. This CDR3 reads CNVEARDSLREETQYF. The CDR3 DNA sequence: TGCAACGTTGAAGCCCGGGACTCTTTGAGGGAAGAGACCCAGTACTTC.

This clonotype was detected a few times. V gene TRBV7-9 combines with J gene TRBJ1-2; 11 positions agree with TRBD1. V shed 4 bases and J 1 base; nucleotides not matched to a gene: 8. CDR3 length: 17 residues. The V gene's germline CDR1 is SEHNR and CDR2 FQNEAQ (reference sequence). The CDR3 sequence is CASSSWTGGANNYGYTF. The DNA of the CDR3 is TGTGCCAGCAGCTCCTGGACAGGGGGCGCGAATAACTATGGCTACACCTTC.

The chain is built from TRBV4-1 and TRBJ1-5, with 7 bases matching TRBD1. V gave up 1 base and J gave up 7 bases; unmatched junction bases: 4. Germline assignment: CDR1 MGHRA and CDR2 YSYEKL. The CDR3 covers 14 residues. The CDR3 sequence is CASSQAQGGQPQHF. The CDR3, as DNA: TGCGCCAGCAGCCAAGCCCAAGGGGGCCAGCCCCAGCATTTT.

The genes are TRBV28 and TRBJ1-3; no clear D gene. V lost 2 bases, J lost 0 bases, and 8 bases lay in between. Germline CDR1 and CDR2: MDHEN and SYDVKM. This CDR3 contains 15 residues. The CDR3 DNA is TGTGCCAGCAGTTTACCGTTACCCTCTGGAAACACCATATATTTT. Translating it yields CASSLPLPSGNTIYF.